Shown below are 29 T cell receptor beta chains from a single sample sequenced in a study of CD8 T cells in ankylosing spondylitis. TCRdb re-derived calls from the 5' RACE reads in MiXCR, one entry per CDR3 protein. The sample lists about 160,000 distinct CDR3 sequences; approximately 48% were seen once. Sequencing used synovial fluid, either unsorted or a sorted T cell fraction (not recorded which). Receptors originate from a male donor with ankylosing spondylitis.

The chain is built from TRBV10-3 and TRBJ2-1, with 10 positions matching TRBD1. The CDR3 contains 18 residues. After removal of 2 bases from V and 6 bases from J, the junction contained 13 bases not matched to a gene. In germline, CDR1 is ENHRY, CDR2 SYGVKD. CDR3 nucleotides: TGTGCCATCAGTGAGACGGGTAATACGGGACAGGGGTTCAATGAGCAGTTCTTC. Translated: CAISETGNTGQGFNEQFF.

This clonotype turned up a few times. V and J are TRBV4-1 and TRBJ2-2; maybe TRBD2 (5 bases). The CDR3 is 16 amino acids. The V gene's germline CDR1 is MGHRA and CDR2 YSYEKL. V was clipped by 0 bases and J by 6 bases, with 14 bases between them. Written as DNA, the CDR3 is TGCGCCAGCAGCCAAGATGGCCTAGCCCGGCCCGGGGAGCTGTTTTTT. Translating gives CASSQDGLARPGELFF.

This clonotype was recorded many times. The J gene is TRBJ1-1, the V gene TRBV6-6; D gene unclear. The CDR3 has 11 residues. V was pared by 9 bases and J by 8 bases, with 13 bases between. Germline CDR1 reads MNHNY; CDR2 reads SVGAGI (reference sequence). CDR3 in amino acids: CASQASWEAFF. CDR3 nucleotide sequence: TGTGCCAGTCAAGCGTCCTGGGAAGCTTTCTTT.

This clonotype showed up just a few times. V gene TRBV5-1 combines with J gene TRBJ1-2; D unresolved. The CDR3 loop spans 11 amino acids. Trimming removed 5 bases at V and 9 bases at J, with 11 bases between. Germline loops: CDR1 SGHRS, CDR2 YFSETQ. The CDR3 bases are TGCGCCAGCAGTAGATCGAGGCGCTACACCTTC. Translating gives CASSRSRRYTF.

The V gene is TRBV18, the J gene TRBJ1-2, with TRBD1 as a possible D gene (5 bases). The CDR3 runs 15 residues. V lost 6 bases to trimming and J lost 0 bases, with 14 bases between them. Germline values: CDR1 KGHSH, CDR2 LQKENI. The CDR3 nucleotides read TGTGCCAGCTCTCACCCGGGGCCATCTAACTATGGCTACACCTTC. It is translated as CASSHPGPSNYGYTF.

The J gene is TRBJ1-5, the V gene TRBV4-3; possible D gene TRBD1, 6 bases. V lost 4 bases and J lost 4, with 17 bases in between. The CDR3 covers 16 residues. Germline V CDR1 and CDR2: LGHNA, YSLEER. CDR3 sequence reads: CASSLGQLLLNQPQHF. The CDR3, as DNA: TGCGCCAGCAGCCTTGGACAGCTGTTGCTTAATCAGCCCCAGCATTTT.

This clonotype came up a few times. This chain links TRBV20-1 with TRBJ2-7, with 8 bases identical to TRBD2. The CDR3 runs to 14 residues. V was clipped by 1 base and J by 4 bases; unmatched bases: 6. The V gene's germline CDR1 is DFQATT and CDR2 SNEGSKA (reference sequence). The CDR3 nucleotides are TGCAGTGCTAGAGTAGCGGGGAGCGGGTACGAGCAGTACTTC. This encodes CSARVAGSGYEQYF.

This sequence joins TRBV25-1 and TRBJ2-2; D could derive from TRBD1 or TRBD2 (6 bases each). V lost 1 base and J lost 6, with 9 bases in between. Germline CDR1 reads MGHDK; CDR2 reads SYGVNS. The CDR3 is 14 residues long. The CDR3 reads CASSELEGAGELFF. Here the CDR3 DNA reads TGTGCCAGCAGTGAATTGGAGGGGGCCGGGGAGCTGTTTTTT.

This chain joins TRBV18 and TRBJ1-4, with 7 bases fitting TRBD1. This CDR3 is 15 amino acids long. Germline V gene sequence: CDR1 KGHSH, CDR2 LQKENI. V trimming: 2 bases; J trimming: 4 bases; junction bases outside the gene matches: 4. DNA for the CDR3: TGTGCCAGCTCACCAAGGGACAGTTTTAATGAAAAACTGTTTTTT. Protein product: CASSPRDSFNEKLFF.

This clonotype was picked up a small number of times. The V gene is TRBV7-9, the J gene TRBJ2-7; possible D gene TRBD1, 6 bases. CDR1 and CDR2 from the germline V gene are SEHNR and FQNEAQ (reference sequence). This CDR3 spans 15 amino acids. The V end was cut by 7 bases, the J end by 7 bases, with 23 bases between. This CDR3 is CASIDSRDTPWEQYF. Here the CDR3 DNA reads TGTGCCAGCATCGACTCCCGGGACACCCCTTGGGAGCAGTACTTC. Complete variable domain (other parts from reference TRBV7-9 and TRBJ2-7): DTGVSQNPRHKITKRGQNVTFRCDPISEHNRLYWYRQTLGQGPEFLTYFQNEAQLEKSRLLSDRFSAERPKGSFSTLEIQRTEQGDSAMYLCASIDSRDTPWEQYFGPGTRLTVT.

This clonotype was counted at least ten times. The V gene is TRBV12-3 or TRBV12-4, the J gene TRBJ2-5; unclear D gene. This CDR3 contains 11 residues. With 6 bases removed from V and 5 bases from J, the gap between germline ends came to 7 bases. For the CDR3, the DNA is TGTGCCAGCAGCCTAGACGAGACCCAGTACTTC. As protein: CASSLDETQYF.

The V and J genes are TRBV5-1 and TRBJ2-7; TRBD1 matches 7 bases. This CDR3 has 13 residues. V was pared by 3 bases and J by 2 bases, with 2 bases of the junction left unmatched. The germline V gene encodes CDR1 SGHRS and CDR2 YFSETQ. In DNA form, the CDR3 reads TGCGCCAGCAGCTCGGGACAGCCCTACGAGCAGTACTTC. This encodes CASSSGQPYEQYF.

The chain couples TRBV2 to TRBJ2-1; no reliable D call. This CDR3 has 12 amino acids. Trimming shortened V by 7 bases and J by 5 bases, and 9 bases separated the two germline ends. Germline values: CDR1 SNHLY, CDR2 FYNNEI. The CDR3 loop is CASIGLNNEQFF. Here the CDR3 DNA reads TGTGCCAGCATAGGGCTCAACAATGAGCAGTTCTTC. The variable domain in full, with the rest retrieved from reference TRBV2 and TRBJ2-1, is EPEVTQTPSHQVTQMGQEVILRCVPISNHLYFYWYRQILGQKVEFLVSFYNNEISEKSEIFDDQFSVERPDGSNFTLKIRSTKLEDSAMYFCASIGLNNEQFFGPGTRLTVL.

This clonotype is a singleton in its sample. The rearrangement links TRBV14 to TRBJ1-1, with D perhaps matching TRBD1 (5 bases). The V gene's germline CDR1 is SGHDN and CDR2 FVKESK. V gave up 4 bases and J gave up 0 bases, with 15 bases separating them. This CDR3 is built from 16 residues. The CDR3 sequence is CASSLLTGTVNTEAFF. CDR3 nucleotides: TGTGCCAGCAGCCTACTAACCGGGACGGTGAACACTGAAGCTTTCTTT.

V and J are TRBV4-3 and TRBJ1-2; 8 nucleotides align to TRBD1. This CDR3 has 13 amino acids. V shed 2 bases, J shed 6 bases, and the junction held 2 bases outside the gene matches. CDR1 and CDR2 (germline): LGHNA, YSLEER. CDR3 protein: CASSQQGADGYTF. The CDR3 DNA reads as TGCGCCAGCAGCCAACAGGGGGCTGATGGCTACACCTTC.

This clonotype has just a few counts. CDR3 loop: CATSRAQGADTQYF. The CDR3 DNA is TGTGCCACCAGCAGAGCACAGGGGGCAGATACGCAGTATTTT. This rearrangement joins TRBV15 to TRBJ2-3, with 8 bases fitting TRBD1. Germline V lookup: CDR1 LNHNV, CDR2 YYDKDF (reference sequence). The CDR3 totals 14 residues. With 1 base clipped from V and 4 bases from J, the junction kept 1 base outside the gene matches.

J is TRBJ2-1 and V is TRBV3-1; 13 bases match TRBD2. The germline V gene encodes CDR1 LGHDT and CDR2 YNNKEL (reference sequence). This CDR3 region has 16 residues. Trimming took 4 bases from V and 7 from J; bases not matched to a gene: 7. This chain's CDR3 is CASSRTSGGAWNEQFF. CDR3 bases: TGTGCCAGCAGCCGAACTAGCGGGGGGGCCTGGAATGAGCAGTTCTTC.

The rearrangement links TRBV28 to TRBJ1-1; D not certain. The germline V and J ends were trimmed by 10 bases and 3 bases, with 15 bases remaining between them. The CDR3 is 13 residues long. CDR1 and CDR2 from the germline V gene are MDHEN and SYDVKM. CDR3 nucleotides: TGTGCCACCAAGGATACCCTGGACACTGAAGCTTTCTTT. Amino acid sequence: CATKDTLDTEAFF.

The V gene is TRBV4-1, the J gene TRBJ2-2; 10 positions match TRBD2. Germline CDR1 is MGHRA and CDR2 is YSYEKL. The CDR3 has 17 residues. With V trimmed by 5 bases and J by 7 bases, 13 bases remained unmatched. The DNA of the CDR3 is TGCGCCAGCAGCTCCCGTTTAGCGGGGGGTTACATCGGGGAGCTGTTTTTT. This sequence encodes CASSSRLAGGYIGELFF.

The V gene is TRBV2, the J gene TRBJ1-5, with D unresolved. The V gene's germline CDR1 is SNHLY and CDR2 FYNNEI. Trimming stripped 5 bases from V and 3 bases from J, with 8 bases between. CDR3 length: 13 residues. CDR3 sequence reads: CASSRNTNQPQHF. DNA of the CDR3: TGTGCCAGCAGTCGCAACACCAATCAGCCCCAGCATTTT. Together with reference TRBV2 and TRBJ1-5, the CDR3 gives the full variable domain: EPEVTQTPSHQVTQMGQEVILRCVPISNHLYFYWYRQILGQKVEFLVSFYNNEISEKSEIFDDQFSVERPDGSNFTLKIRSTKLEDSAMYFCASSRNTNQPQHFGDGTRLSIL.

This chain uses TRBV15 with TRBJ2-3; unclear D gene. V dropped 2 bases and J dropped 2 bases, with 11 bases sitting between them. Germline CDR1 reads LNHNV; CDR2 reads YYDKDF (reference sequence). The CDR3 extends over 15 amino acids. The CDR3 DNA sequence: TGTGCCACCAGCAGAAATCTAGAGATCACAGATACGCAGTATTTT. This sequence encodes CATSRNLEITDTQYF. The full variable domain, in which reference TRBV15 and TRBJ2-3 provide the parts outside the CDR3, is DAMVIQNPRYQVTQFGKPVTLSCSQTLNHNVMYWYQQKSSQAPKLLFHYYDKDFNNEADTPDNFQSRRPNTSFCFLDIRSPGLGDTAMYLCATSRNLEITDTQYFGPGTRLTVL.

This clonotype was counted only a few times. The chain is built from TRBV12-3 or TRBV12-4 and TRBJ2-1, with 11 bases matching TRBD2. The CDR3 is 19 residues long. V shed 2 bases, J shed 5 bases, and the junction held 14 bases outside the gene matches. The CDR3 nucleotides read TGTGCCAGCAGTTTACGGTTTCCTAGCGGGAGGTCCGAAAACAATGAGCAGTTCTTC. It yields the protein CASSLRFPSGRSENNEQFF.

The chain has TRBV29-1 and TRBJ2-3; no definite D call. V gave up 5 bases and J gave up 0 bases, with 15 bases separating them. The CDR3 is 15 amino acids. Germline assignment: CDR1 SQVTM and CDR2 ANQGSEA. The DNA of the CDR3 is TGCAGCGTTCTGAGGTACTATTCTAGCACAGATACGCAGTATTTT. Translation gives CSVLRYYSSTDTQYF.

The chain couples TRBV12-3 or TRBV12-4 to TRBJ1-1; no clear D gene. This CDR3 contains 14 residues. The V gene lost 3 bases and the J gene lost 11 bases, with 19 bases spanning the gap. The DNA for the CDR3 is TGTGCCAGCAGTTTGTATCAACTTCCAAGAAAGGCTTTCTTT. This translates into CASSLYQLPRKAFF.

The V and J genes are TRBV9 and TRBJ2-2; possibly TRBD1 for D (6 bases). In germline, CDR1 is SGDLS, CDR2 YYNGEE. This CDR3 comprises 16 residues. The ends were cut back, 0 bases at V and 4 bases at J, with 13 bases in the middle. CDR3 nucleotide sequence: TGTGCCAGCAGCGTAGATTGGGGGCAGGTCACCGGGGAGCTGTTTTTT. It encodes CASSVDWGQVTGELFF.

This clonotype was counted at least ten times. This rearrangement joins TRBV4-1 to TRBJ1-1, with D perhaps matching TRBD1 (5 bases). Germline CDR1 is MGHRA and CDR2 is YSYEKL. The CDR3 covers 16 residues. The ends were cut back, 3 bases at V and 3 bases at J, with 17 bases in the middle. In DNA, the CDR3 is TGCGCCAGCAGCCAGGGGGGGATCGGGGGGTACACTGAAGCTTTCTTT. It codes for CASSQGGIGGYTEAFF.

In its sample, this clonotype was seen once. The CDR3 here is CASTPADSEGQPQHF. In DNA form, the CDR3 reads TGTGCCAGCACTCCTGCCGACTCGGAGGGGCAGCCCCAGCATTTT. The rearrangement joins TRBV7-8 to TRBJ1-5; perhaps TRBD1 as D (5 bases). Germline CDR1 SGHVS, CDR2 FQNEAQ. This CDR3 has 15 residues. V shed 7 bases and J shed 7 bases, with 20 bases lying between them.

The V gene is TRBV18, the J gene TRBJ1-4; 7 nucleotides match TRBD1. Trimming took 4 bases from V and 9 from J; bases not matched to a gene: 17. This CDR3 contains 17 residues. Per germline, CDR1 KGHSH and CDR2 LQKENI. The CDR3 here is CASSHTRDSIIMKKLFF. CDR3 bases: TGTGCCAGCTCACATACCCGGGACAGCATCATAATGAAAAAACTGTTTTTT.

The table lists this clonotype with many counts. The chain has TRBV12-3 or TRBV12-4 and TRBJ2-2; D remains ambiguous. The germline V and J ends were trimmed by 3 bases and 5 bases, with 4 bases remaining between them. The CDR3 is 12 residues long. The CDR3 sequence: CASSFGTGELFF. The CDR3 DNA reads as TGTGCCAGCAGTTTTGGGACCGGGGAGCTGTTTTTT.